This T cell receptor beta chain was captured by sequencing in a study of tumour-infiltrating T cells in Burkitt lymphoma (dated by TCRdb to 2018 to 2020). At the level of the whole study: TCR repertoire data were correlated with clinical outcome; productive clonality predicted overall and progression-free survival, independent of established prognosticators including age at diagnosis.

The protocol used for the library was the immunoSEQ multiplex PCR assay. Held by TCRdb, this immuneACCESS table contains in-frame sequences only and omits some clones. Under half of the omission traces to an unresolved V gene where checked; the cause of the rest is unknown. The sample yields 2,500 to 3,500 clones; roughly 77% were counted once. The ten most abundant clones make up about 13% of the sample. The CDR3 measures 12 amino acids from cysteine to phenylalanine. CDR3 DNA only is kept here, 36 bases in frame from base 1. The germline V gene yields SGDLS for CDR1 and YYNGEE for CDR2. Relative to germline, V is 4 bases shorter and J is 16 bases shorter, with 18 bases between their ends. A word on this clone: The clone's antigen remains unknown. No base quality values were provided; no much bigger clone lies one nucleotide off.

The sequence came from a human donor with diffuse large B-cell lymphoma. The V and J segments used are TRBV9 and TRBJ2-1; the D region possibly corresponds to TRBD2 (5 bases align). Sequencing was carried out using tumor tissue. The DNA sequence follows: TGTGCCAGCAGCTCCCGGGCGGGTGAGCTTTTCTTC. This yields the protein CASSSRAGELFF.